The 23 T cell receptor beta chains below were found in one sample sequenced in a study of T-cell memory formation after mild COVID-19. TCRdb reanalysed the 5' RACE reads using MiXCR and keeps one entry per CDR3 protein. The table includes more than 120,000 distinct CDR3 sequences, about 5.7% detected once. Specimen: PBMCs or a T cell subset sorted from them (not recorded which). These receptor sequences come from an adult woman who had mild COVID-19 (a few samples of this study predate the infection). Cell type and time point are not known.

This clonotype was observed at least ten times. The CDR3 bases are TGTGCCAGCAGTTCCTACAGGGTTAGCACAGATACGCAGTATTTT. Protein: CASSSYRVSTDTQYF. The V gene is TRBV27, the J gene TRBJ2-3; a weak D match, TRBD1 (6 bases). This CDR3 has 15 amino acids. Trimming removed 4 bases from V and 0 bases from J, with 11 bases in between. From germline, CDR1 is MNHEY and CDR2 SMNVEV (reference sequence).

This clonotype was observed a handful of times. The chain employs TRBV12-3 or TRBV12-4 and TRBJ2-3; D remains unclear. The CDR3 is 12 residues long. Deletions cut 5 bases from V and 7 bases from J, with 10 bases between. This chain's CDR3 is CASSPKVNTQYF. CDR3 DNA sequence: TGTGCCAGCAGTCCGAAGGTTAATACGCAGTATTTT.

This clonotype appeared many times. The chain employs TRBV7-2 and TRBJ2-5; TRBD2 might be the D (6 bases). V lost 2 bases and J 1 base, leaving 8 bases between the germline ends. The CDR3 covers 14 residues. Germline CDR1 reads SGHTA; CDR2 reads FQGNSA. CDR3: CASSLSAGQETQYF. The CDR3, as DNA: TGTGCCAGCAGCTTATCAGCGGGCCAAGAGACCCAGTACTTC.

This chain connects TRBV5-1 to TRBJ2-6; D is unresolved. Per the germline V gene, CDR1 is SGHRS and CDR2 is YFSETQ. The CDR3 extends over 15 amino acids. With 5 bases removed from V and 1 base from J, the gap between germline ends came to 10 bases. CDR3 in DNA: TGCGCCAGCAGAAAACAGTTATCTGGGGCCAACGTCCTGACTTTC. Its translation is CASRKQLSGANVLTF.

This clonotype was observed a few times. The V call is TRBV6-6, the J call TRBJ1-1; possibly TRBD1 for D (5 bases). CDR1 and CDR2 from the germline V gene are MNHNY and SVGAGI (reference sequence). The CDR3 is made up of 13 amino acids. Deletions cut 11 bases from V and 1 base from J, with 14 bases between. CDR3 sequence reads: CAGGIGGNTEAFF. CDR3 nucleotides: TGTGCCGGGGGTATTGGGGGGAACACTGAAGCTTTCTTT.

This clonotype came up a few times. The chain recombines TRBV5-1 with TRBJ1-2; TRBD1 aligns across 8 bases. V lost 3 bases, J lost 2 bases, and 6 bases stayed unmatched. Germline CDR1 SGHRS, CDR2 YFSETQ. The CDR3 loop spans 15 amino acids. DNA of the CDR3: TGCGCCAGCAGCTCTGGCGGGACAGGCAACTATGGCTACACCTTC. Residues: CASSSGGTGNYGYTF.

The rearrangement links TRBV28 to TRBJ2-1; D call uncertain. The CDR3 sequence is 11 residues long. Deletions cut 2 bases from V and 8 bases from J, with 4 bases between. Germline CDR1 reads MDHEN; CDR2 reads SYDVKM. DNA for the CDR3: TGTGCCAGCAGTTTAAGGTATGAGCAGTTCTTC. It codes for CASSLRYEQFF. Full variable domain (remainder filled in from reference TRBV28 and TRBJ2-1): DVKVTQSSRYLVKRTGEKVFLECVQDMDHENMFWYRQDPGLGLRLIYFSYDVKMKEKGDIPEGYSVSREKKERFSLILESASTNQTSMYLCASSLRYEQFFGPGTRLTVL.

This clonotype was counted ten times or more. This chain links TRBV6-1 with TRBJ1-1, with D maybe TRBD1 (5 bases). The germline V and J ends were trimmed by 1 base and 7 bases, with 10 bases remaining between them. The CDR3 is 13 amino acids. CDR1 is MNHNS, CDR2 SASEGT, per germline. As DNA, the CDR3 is TGTGCCAGCAGTGAAGTTAACAGGAATGAAGCTTTCTTT. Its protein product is CASSEVNRNEAFF.

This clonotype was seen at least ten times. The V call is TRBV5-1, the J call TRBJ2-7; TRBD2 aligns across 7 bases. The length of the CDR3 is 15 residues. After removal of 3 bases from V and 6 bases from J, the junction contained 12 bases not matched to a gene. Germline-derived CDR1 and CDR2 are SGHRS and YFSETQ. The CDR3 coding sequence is TGCGCCAGCAGCTGGGGGACTACCGACTCAAGCGAGCAGTACTTC. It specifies CASSWGTTDSSEQYF.

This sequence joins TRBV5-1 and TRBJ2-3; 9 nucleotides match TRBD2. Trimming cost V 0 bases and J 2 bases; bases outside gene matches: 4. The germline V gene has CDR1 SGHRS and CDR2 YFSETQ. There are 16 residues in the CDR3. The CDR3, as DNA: TGCGCCAGCAGCTTGGCCCTAGCGGGACCCACAGATACGCAGTATTTT. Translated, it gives CASSLALAGPTDTQYF.

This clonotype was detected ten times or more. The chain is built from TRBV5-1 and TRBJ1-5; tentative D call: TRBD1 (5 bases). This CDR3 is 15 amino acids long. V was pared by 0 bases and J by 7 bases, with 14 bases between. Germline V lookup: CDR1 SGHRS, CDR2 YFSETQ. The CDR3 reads CASSLGGGVRQPQHF. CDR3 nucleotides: TGCGCCAGCAGCTTGGGGGGGGGAGTGAGGCAGCCCCAGCATTTT.

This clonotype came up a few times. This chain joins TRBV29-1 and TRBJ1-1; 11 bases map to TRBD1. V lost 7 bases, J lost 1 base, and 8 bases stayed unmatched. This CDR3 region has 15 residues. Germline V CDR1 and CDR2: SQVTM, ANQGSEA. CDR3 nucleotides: TGCAGCGCTAAAAGGGACAGGGGGAGGAACACTGAAGCTTTCTTT. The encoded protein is CSAKRDRGRNTEAFF.

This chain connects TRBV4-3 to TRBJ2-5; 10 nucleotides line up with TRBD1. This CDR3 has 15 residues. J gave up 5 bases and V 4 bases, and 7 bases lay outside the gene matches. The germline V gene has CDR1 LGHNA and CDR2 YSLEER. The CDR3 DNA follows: TGCGCCAGCAGCCTGGGACAGGGGATACGGGAGACCCAGTACTTC. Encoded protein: CASSLGQGIRETQYF.

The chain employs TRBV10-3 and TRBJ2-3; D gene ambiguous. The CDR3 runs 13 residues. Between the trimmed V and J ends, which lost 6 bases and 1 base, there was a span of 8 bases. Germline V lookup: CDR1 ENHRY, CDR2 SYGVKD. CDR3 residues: CAIRPQGTDTQYF. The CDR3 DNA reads TGTGCCATCAGGCCGCAGGGCACAGATACGCAGTATTTT.

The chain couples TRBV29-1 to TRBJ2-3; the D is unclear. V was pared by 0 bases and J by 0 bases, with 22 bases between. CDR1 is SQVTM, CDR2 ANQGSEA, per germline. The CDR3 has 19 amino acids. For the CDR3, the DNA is TGCAGCGTTGAAGATTGGGGATTCGTAAGGAAAACTAGCACAGATACGCAGTATTTT. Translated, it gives CSVEDWGFVRKTSTDTQYF.

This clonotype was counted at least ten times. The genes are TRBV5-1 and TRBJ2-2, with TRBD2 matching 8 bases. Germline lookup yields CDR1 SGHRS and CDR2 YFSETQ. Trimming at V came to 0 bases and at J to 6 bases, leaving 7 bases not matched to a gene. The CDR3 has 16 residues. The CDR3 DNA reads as TGCGCCAGCAGCTTGGACTACGGGGGGGCCGCCGGGGAGCTGTTTTTT. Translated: CASSLDYGGAAGELFF.

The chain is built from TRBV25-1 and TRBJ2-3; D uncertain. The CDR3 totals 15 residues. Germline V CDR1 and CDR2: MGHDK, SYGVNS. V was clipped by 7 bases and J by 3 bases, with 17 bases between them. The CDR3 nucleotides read TGTGCCAGCACCCCTGATTCGCGAAGAACAGATACGCAGTATTTT. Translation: CASTPDSRRTDTQYF.

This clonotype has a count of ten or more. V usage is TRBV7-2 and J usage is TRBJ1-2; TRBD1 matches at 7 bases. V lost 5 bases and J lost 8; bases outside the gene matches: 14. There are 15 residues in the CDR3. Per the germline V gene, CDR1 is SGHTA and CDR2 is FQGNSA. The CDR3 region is CASSPSTGDKGGYTF. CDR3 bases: TGTGCCAGCAGCCCGTCTACAGGGGATAAGGGAGGCTACACCTTC.

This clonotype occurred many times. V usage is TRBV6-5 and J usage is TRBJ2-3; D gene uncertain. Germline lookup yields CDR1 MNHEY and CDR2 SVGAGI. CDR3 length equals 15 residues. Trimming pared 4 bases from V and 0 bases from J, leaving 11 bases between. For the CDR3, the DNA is TGTGCCAGCAGTTCCCCAGGACCCAGCACAGATACGCAGTATTTT. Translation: CASSSPGPSTDTQYF.

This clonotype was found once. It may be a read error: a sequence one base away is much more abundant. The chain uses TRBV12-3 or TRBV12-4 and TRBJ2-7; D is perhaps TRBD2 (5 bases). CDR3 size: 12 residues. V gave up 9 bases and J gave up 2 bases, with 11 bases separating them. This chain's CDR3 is CARRLLAYEQYF. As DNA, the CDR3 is TGTGCCAGAAGACTATTAGCCTACGAGCAGTACTTC.

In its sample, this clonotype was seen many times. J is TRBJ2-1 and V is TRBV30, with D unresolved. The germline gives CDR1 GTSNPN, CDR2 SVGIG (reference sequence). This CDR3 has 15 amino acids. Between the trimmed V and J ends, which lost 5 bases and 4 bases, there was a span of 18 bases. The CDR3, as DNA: TGTGCCTGGGGTTCTATGGGCGCCCGATACAATGAGCAGTTCTTC. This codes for CAWGSMGARYNEQFF.

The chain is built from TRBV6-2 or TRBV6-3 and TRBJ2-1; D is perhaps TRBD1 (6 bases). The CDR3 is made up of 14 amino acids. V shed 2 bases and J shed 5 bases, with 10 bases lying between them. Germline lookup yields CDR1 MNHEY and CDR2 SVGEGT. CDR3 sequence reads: CASSYGGSHNEQFF. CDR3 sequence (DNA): TGTGCCAGCAGTTACGGGGGCAGTCACAATGAGCAGTTCTTC.

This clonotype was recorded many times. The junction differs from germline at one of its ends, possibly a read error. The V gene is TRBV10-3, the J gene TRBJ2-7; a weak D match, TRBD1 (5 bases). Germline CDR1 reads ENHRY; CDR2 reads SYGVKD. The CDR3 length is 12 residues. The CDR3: CAIGDSSYEQYF. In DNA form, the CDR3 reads TGTGCCATCGGTGACAGCTCCTACGAGCAGTACTTC.